This T cell receptor beta chain was sequenced in a study of T-cell reconstitution after alpha-beta-depleted transplantation in children. This clonotype showed up many times. This sample's TCRbeta library carried unique molecular identifier barcodes. TCRdb independently ran MiXCR on the PCR reads; one entry per CDR3 protein. The sample contains hundreds of thousands of distinct CDR3 sequences, around 9.5% of which appear only once. V lost 6 bases and J lost 3, with 13 bases in between. The V gene's germline CDR1 is MDHEN and CDR2 SYDVKM. This CDR3 contains 14 residues. This sequence joins TRBV28 and TRBJ2-3, with D possibly called TRBD1 or TRBD2 (6 bases each). The sequences come from PBMCs from the stem cell graft donor, collected from the stem cell graft. This sequence was found in a human donor who donated a stem cell graft to a child with acute lymphoblastic leukemia. CDR3 in amino acids: CASSRGGLTDTQYF. The CDR3 bases are TGTGCCAGCAGCCGAGGGGGACTGACAGATACGCAGTATTTT.